The TCR beta chain described here comes from a study of cytomegalovirus exposure and HLA in healthy donors. PCR was performed using 60 Vbeta and 13 Jbeta primers. Measured with immunoSEQ multiplex PCR; TCRdb has only the in-frame clones, and not every one. The table records around 150,000 clones, approximately 9% of them present only once. The sample holds a few counts of this clone. Germline values: CDR1 KGHSH, CDR2 LQKENI. The V segment lost 1 base and the J segment 4 bases; nucleotides outside the gene matches: 9. This CDR3 is 19 amino acids long. The sequenced material came from PBMCs. This sequence originates from a woman in her forties in good health and CMV-seropositive. The gene calls are TRBV18 and TRBJ2-6; 11 positions match TRBD1. For the CDR3, the DNA is TGTGCCAGCTCACCACTTTCGGGGACAGGGGGGTCCGGGGCCAACGTCCTGACTTTC. The encoded protein is CASSPLSGTGGSGANVLTF.